This paragraph covers one T cell receptor beta chain sequence. Using immunoSEQ multiplex PCR, the repertoire was profiled, and TCRdb retains in-frame clones only, with some absent. Of 100,000 to 150,000 clones detected, around 87% appear once; the ten largest clones hold 2.9%. These data belong to a study of control samples from healthy donors and cancer patients. J lost 2 bases, V lost 2 bases, and 6 bases had no gene match. The CDR3 totals 15 residues. Germline-derived CDR1 and CDR2 are SGDLS and YYNGEE. Material: blood. J is TRBJ2-5 and V is TRBV9; 7 bases fit TRBD1. The receptor comes from a man aged 55 to 70 in good health. This CDR3 reads CASSVVPGQQETQYF. The CDR3, as DNA: TGTGCCAGCAGCGTCGTACCGGGACAGCAAGAGACCCAGTACTTC. Full variable domain (rest looked up from reference TRBV9 and TRBJ2-5): DSGVTQTPKHLITATGQRVTLRCSPRSGDLSVYWYQQSLDQGLQFLIQYYNGEERAKGNILERFSAQQFPDLHSELNLSSLELGDSALYFCASSVVPGQQETQYFGPGTRLLVL.